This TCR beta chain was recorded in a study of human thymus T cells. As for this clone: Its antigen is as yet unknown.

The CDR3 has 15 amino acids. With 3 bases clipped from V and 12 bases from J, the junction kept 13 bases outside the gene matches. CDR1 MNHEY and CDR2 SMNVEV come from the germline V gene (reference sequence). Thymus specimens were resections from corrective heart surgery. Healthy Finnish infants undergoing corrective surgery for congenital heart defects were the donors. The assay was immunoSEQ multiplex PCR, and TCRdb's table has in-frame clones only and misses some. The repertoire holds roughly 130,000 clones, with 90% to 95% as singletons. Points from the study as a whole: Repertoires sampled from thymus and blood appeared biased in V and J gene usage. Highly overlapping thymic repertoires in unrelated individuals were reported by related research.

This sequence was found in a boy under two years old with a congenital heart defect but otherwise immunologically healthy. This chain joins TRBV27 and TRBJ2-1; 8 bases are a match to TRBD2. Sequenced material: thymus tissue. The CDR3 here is CASSFTSGGPLGQFF. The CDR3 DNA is TGTGCCAGCAGTTTCACCAGCGGGGGCCCCTTGGGGCAGTTCTTC.